Listed below are T cell receptor beta chains from one sample, sequenced in a study of T-cell reconstitution after alpha-beta-depleted transplantation in children. TCRdb called the PCR reads again in MiXCR, with one record for every CDR3 protein. The repertoire has tens of thousands of distinct CDR3 sequences, roughly 5.2% of them found once; the top ten carry over 15%. Here the sequenced sample was PBMCs, mostly from graft donor cells, taken 180 days after TCRalphabeta/CD19-depleted stem cell transplant. The source of these receptors is a boy under two years old who had a stem cell transplant for acute myeloid leukemia, so the T cells may come from the graft donor. Each CDR3 is given with its conserved first and last residue. D genes are given only for firm matches. The size of a clone is reported for some rows only, either as once, few or many, or as a class for expanded clones.

clone_size: many
j_call: TRBJ2-3
d_call: -
v_call: TRBV5-6
cdr3_aa: CASSSRYSPGDTQYF
cdr3_nt: TGTGCCAGCAGCTCAAGGTATTCTCCCGGAGATACGCAGTATTTT

clone_size: many
j_call: TRBJ2-2
d_call: -
v_call: TRBV3-1
cdr3_aa: CASSQGVGQPGELFF
cdr3_nt: TGTGCCAGCAGCCAAGGGGTTGGCCAGCCCGGGGAGCTGTTTTTT

clone_size: many
j_call: TRBJ2-5
d_call: TRBD2
v_call: TRBV10-3
cdr3_aa: CAINRGGIEETQYF
cdr3_nt: TGTGCCATCAATCGGGGGGGAATAGAAGAGACCCAGTACTTC

clone_size: many
j_call: TRBJ2-4
d_call: -
v_call: TRBV28
cdr3_aa: CASTRGNIQYF
cdr3_nt: TGTGCCAGCACCCGGGGGAACATTCAGTACTTC

clone_size: many
j_call: TRBJ2-7
d_call: TRBD2
v_call: TRBV7-2
cdr3_aa: CASSLDVGLATYEQYF
cdr3_nt: TGTGCCAGCAGCTTAGACGTGGGACTAGCGACCTACGAGCAGTACTTC

clone_size: many
j_call: TRBJ2-1
d_call: -
v_call: TRBV20-1
cdr3_aa: CSARGPYNEQFF
cdr3_nt: TGCAGTGCTAGAGGCCCCTACAATGAGCAGTTCTTC

clone_size: many
j_call: TRBJ1-2
d_call: -
v_call: TRBV5-6
cdr3_aa: CASSLVESGYTF
cdr3_nt: TGTGCCAGCAGCCTGGTTGAGAGTGGCTACACCTTC

clone_size: many
j_call: TRBJ1-6
d_call: -
v_call: TRBV21-1
cdr3_aa: CASSRRGKLLNSYNSPLHF
cdr3_nt: TGTGCCAGCAGTAGGAGGGGGAAACTGCTAAACTCCTATAATTCACCCCTCCACTTT

clone_size: many
j_call: TRBJ2-1
d_call: -
v_call: TRBV3-1
cdr3_aa: CASSQSQGGDEQFF
cdr3_nt: TGTGCCAGCAGCCAAAGTCAAGGGGGGGATGAGCAGTTCTTC

clone_size: many
j_call: TRBJ2-2
d_call: TRBD2
v_call: TRBV12-3/TRBV12-4
cdr3_aa: CASSLPAGLARGGELFF
cdr3_nt: TGTGCCAGCAGTCTTCCGGCGGGACTAGCGAGGGGCGGGGAGCTGTTTTTT

clone_size: -
j_call: TRBJ2-1
d_call: -
v_call: TRBV4-3
cdr3_aa: CASSQFGMNEQFF
cdr3_nt: TGCGCCAGCAGCCAGTTTGGGATGAATGAGCAGTTCTTC

clone_size: many
j_call: TRBJ2-1
d_call: TRBD1
v_call: TRBV20-1
cdr3_aa: CSVQRLRDRGYNEQFF
cdr3_nt: TGCAGTGTCCAGAGGTTACGGGACAGGGGTTACAATGAGCAGTTCTTC

clone_size: many
j_call: TRBJ2-5
d_call: TRBD2
v_call: TRBV12-3/TRBV12-4
cdr3_aa: CASSLVSAGGEETQYF
cdr3_nt: TGTGCCAGCAGTTTAGTGTCAGCGGGGGGAGAAGAGACCCAGTACTTC

clone_size: many
j_call: TRBJ2-2
d_call: TRBD1
v_call: TRBV12-3/TRBV12-4
cdr3_aa: CAVTGGPGELFF
cdr3_nt: TGTGCCGTCACAGGGGGCCCCGGGGAGCTGTTTTTT

clone_size: many
j_call: TRBJ1-2
d_call: -
v_call: TRBV18
cdr3_aa: CASSPDGPNYGYTF
cdr3_nt: TGTGCCAGCTCACCGGACGGGCCGAACTATGGCTACACCTTC

clone_size: many
j_call: TRBJ1-2
d_call: -
v_call: TRBV29-1
cdr3_aa: CSVVHTGYGYTF
cdr3_nt: TGCAGCGTTGTGCACACAGGGTATGGCTACACCTTC

clone_size: many
j_call: TRBJ1-5
d_call: TRBD1
v_call: TRBV12-3/TRBV12-4
cdr3_aa: CASSRDRSQPQHF
cdr3_nt: TGTGCCAGCTCCCGGGACAGGTCGCAGCCCCAGCATTTT

clone_size: many
j_call: TRBJ2-3
d_call: -
v_call: TRBV5-1
cdr3_aa: CASSLSEGTDTQYF
cdr3_nt: TGCGCCAGCAGCTTAAGTGAGGGCACAGATACGCAGTATTTT

clone_size: -
j_call: TRBJ2-1
d_call: -
v_call: TRBV20-1
cdr3_aa: CCARGPPAGPLFNEQFF
cdr3_nt: TGCTGTGCTAGAGGTCCCCCCGCAGGGCCCCTGTTCAATGAGCAGTTCTTC

clone_size: many
j_call: TRBJ1-4
d_call: -
v_call: TRBV12-3/TRBV12-4
cdr3_aa: CASSLGPLNGEKLFF
cdr3_nt: TGTGCCAGCAGTTTAGGCCCGCTAAACGGGGAAAAACTGTTTTTT